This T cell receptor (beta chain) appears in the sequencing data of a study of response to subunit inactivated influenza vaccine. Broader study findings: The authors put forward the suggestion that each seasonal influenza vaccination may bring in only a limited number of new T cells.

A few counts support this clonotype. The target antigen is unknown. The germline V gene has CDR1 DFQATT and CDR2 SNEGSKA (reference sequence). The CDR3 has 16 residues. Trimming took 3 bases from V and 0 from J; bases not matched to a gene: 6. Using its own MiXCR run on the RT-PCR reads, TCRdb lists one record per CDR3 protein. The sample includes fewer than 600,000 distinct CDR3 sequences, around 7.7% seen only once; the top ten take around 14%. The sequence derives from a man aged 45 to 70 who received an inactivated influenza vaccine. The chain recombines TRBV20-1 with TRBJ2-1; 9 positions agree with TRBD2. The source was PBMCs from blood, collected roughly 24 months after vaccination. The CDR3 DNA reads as TGCAGTGCTAGTCCCAGCGGGGGGCTCTCCTACAATGAGCAGTTCTTC. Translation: CSASPSGGLSYNEQFF.